This T cell receptor (beta chain) was captured by sequencing in a study of OX40 agonist ivuxolimab in advanced cancers. General study findings and limits: Clonal expansion from baseline to week 6 occurred in both CD4+ and CD8+ T cells.

This CDR3 spans 12 amino acids. Per the germline V gene, CDR1 is SEHNR and CDR2 is FQNEAQ (reference sequence). The ends were cut back, 3 bases at V and 7 bases at J, with 10 bases in the middle. About this clone itself: Its matching antigen is unknown.

Using immunoSEQ multiplex PCR, the repertoire was profiled, and TCRdb retains in-frame clones only, with some absent. The table lists tens of thousands of clones, approximately 84% of them singletons, with 40% to 55% in the top ten. The sample consisted of CD4+ or CD8+ T cells sorted from blood, taken in a trial of the OX40 agonist ivuxolimab. J is TRBJ2-7 and V is TRBV7-9, with D possibly matching TRBD2 (6 bases). The source of this sequence is an adult with an advanced solid tumor such as melanoma, head and neck, liver or kidney cancer. The CDR3 spells CASSLGLMEQYF. The CDR3 DNA reads as TGTGCCAGCAGCTTGGGACTGATGGAGCAGTACTTC.